Following are 14 T cell receptor beta chains from one sample sequenced in a study of blood T cell repertoires in COVID-19. Libraries were prepared by immunoSEQ multiplex PCR; TCRdb keeps only in-frame clonotypes and omits some of them. The data hold around 97,000 clones, with roughly 85% observed a single time. The source material was peripheral blood. All receptors come from a man aged 50 or older in a cohort sampled during active COVID-19.

The V call is TRBV6-6, the J call TRBJ1-2; D remains unclear. CDR1 and CDR2 from the germline V gene are MNHNY and SVGAGI (reference sequence). V gave up 10 bases and J gave up 3 bases, with 21 bases separating them. The CDR3 extends over 15 amino acids. The CDR3 spells CATIPRAAGDYGYTF. The CDR3 DNA reads TGTGCCACGATTCCGCGGGCCGCCGGGGACTATGGCTACACCTTC.

This clone has only one observation. CDR3: CASSYGSGANVLTF. The DNA for the CDR3 is TGTGCCAGCAGCTACGGCTCTGGGGCCAACGTCCTGACTTTC. The rearrangement uses TRBV5-4 and TRBJ2-6; D remains unclear. Trimming pared 3 bases from V and 0 bases from J, leaving 4 bases between. Germline assignment: CDR1 SGHNT and CDR2 YYREEE (reference sequence). This CDR3 has 14 amino acids.

This sequence joins TRBV5-1 and TRBJ1-3, with D possibly TRBD1 on 6 matching bases. The V end lost 0 bases, the J end lost 6 bases, and 13 bases lay between the germline ends. From germline, CDR1 is SGHRS and CDR2 YFSETQ. The CDR3 loop spans 15 amino acids. CDR3 region: CASSLGTVVENTIYF. CDR3 sequence (DNA): TGCGCCAGCAGCTTGGGGACAGTGGTGGAAAACACCATATATTTT.

J is TRBJ1-2 and V is TRBV6-5; D perhaps matches TRBD1 (6 bases). The CDR3 loop spans 14 amino acids. Trimming left V 5 bases short and J 6 bases short, with 16 bases between. Germline CDR1 is MNHEY and CDR2 is SVGAGI. The CDR3 loop is CASSPGRGGDGYTF. CDR3 sequence (DNA): TGTGCCAGCAGTCCGGGAAGGGGGGGCGATGGCTACACCTTC.

The V and J genes are TRBV6-1 and TRBJ1-5, with 7 positions matching TRBD1. The CDR3 is 16 residues long. Germline V gene lookup returns CDR1 MNHNS and CDR2 SASEGT. V was clipped by 4 bases and J by 4 bases; unmatched bases: 10. The CDR3 coding sequence is TGTGCCAGCAGTGCCGCGACAGGGCAGGCGAATCAGCCCCAGCATTTT. This encodes CASSAATGQANQPQHF.

This rearrangement joins TRBV4-2 to TRBJ1-4, with D possibly being TRBD1 (6 bases). The CDR3 is 15 amino acids. Trimming took 0 bases from V and 3 from J, leaving 8 bases between them. Germline V CDR1 and CDR2: LGHNA, YNFKEQ. CDR3 in DNA: TGTGCCAGCAGCCAAGAGGGGGCGCCTAATGAAAAACTGTTTTTT. It yields the protein CASSQEGAPNEKLFF.

The chain couples TRBV7-7 to TRBJ2-5; 7 bases are a match to TRBD1. Looked up from germline, CDR1 is SSHAT and CDR2 is FNYEAQ (reference sequence). Trimming took 5 bases from V and 4 from J; bases not matched to a gene: 10. The CDR3 spans 15 residues. Written as DNA, the CDR3 is TGTGCCAGCAGCGGTGGGACAGCCTGGGGAGAGACCCAGTACTTC. Encoded protein: CASSGGTAWGETQYF.

The chain employs TRBV6-4 and TRBJ2-2; unclear D gene. The CDR3 totals 15 residues. V was trimmed by 3 bases and J by 0 bases, leaving 8 bases between them. Per germline, CDR1 MRHNA and CDR2 SNTAGT. The CDR3 sequence is CASSETLANTGELFF. The CDR3 DNA reads TGTGCCAGCAGTGAGACTCTCGCGAACACCGGGGAGCTGTTTTTT.

V gene TRBV6-5 combines with J gene TRBJ2-1, with TRBD1 matching over 9 bases. The CDR3 loop spans 14 amino acids. CDR1 and CDR2 from the germline V gene are MNHEY and SVGAGI. Trimming removed 6 bases from V and 4 bases from J; junction bases left unmatched: 4. CDR3: CASSTGTGYNEQFF. The DNA of the CDR3 is TGTGCCAGCAGCACCGGGACAGGGTACAATGAGCAGTTCTTC.

The V call is TRBV11-3, the J call TRBJ1-6; 8 bases are shared with TRBD1. CDR3 length: 15 amino acids. The germline V gene encodes CDR1 SGHNT and CDR2 YENEEA. V trimming: 5 bases; J trimming: 7 bases; junction bases outside the gene matches: 7. The CDR3 nucleotides are TGTGCCAGCAGCGAAAGGACAGGGCGGAATTCACCCCTCCACTTT. Its protein is CASSERTGRNSPLHF.

The rearrangement links TRBV5-1 to TRBJ2-2; 9 nucleotides align to TRBD1. The CDR3 totals 16 residues. The J segment lost 5 bases and the V segment lost 5 bases, leaving 10 bases of the junction unmatched. Germline V gene data show CDR1 as SGHRS and CDR2 as YFSETQ. CDR3 sequence (DNA): TGCGCCAGCAGTAAAAATCCGGACAGGGGAACCGGGGAGCTGTTTTTT. Translated, it gives CASSKNPDRGTGELFF.

The rearrangement joins TRBV15 to TRBJ1-2; D call uncertain. The CDR3 sequence is 14 residues long. V gave up 6 bases and J gave up 3 bases, with 14 bases separating them. Germline V gene lookup returns CDR1 LNHNV and CDR2 YYDKDF (reference sequence). CDR3 in amino acids: CATRDPGVDYGYTF. In DNA, the CDR3 is TGTGCCACCAGGGACCCCGGGGTTGACTATGGCTACACCTTC.

The chain combines TRBV5-1 with TRBJ2-1, with 7 nucleotides matching TRBD1. From germline, CDR1 is SGHRS and CDR2 YFSETQ. V lost 4 bases and J lost 5; bases outside the gene matches: 6. This CDR3 contains 14 residues. The CDR3 loop reads CASSLSGGHNEQFF. In nucleotides, the CDR3 is TGCGCCAGCAGCCTCTCAGGGGGACACAATGAGCAGTTCTTC.

This clone has just a few counts. The V and J genes are TRBV3-1 (or the pseudogene TRBV3-2) and TRBJ2-2, with D uncertain. The CDR3 spans 14 residues. The V gene's germline CDR1 is LGHDT and CDR2 YNNKEL (reference sequence). V dropped 6 bases and J dropped 3 bases, with 11 bases sitting between them. The CDR3, as DNA: TGTGCCAGCAGACAGTGGGTGGACACCGGGGAGCTGTTTTTT. It codes for CASRQWVDTGELFF.